This T cell receptor (beta chain) was observed in a study of T-cell reconstitution after alpha-beta-depleted transplantation in children. The study, taken as a whole, reports: The main origin of T-cell counts and diversity one year after transplant was newly produced T cells. Several hundred expanded graft clones reportedly supplied alpha-beta T cells about two months after transplant. Recipient T cells and thymic progenitors that survived gave rise to the high TCRbeta diversity observed at day 60 in some patients.

As to this clonotype: The antigen is not known.

The TCRbeta library incorporated unique molecular identifiers. TCRdb used MiXCR to reprocess the PCR reads, holding one entry per CDR3 protein. Here the sample spans 700,000 to 950,000 distinct CDR3 sequences, under 20% being singletons. CDR3 length equals 16 residues. The germline CDR1 and CDR2 sequences are MNHEY and SVGAGI. V was clipped by 4 bases and J by 0 bases, with 16 bases between them. The sequence came from a male patient between 5 and 17 years old who had a stem cell transplant for acute lymphoblastic leukemia, so the T cells may come from the graft donor. The chain uses TRBV6-5 and TRBJ2-7, with no clear D. The material was PBMCs, mostly from graft donor cells, obtained 360 days after TCRalphabeta/CD19-depleted stem cell transplant. The CDR3 DNA follows: TGTGCCAGCAGTTCCTTCCCTATAGACTTCTCCTACGAGCAGTACTTC. Residues: CASSSFPIDFSYEQYF.